This T cell receptor (beta chain) was obtained from a study of shared clonotypes between healthy human individuals. V gave up 0 bases and J gave up 6 bases; unmatched junction bases: 4. The CDR3 sequence is 16 residues long. Germline values: CDR1 SGHNT, CDR2 YYREEE (reference sequence). Method: immunoSEQ multiplex PCR; TCRdb's copy keeps in-frame clones and lacks some. The sample consists of about 530,000 clones, around 96% of them appearing once. The sequenced material came from naive CD4+ T cells sorted from blood. Regarding subset: CD45RA+ positively selected. The chain combines TRBV5-4 with TRBJ2-1; 12 nucleotides align to TRBD2. The source of this sequence is a woman in her twenties or thirties in good health. The CDR3 loop reads CASSLALLAGGNEQFF. CDR3 DNA sequence: TGTGCCAGCAGCTTGGCCTTACTAGCGGGAGGCAATGAGCAGTTCTTC.